This T cell receptor beta chain comes out of a study of control samples from healthy donors and cancer patients. TCRdb keeps only in-frame clones here, not all; method: immunoSEQ multiplex PCR. The sample has about 69,000 clones, about 80% seen once; the top ten hold about 3.1%. Trimming pared 2 bases from V and 3 bases from J, leaving 13 bases between. This CDR3 has 15 residues. Germline CDR1 LGHNA, CDR2 YSLEER. This clonotype was obtained from a woman aged 45-60 years with lung cancer. The chain joins TRBV4-3 to TRBJ1-1; no firm D call. What was sequenced was PBMCs. The CDR3 coding sequence is TGCGCCAGCAGCCAAAGTTCGCGGTGGGACACTGAAGCTTTCTTT. Its protein product is CASSQSSRWDTEAFF.